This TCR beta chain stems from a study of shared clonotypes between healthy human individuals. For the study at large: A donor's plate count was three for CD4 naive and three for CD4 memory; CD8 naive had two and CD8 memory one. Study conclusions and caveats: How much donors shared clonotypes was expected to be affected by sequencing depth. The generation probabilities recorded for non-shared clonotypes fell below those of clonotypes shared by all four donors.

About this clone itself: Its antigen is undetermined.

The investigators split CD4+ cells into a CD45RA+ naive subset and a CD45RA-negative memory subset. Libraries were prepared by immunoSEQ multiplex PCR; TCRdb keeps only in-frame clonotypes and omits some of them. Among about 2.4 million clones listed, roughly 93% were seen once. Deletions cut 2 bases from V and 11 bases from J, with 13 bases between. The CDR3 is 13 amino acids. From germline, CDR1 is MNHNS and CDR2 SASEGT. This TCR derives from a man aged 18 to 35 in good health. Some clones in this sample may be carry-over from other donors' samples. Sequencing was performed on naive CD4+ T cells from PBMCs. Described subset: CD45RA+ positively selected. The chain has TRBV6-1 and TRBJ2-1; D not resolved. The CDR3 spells CASSERVVVQQFF. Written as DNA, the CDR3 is TGTGCCAGCAGTGAAAGAGTAGTGGTTCAGCAGTTCTTC.